The rows below give T cell receptor beta chains drawn from one sample of a study of blood T cells in healthy people across ages. TCRdb re-analysed the 5' RACE reads in MiXCR, keeping a single row per CDR3 protein. The sample consists of 1 million or so distinct CDR3 sequences, 40% to 45% of them appearing once. Sequenced sample: blood. The origin of the receptors is a woman in her sixties or seventies in good health. The CDR3 runs from the conserved cysteine through the conserved F or W. A D gene is named only where the DNA matches it firmly. Clone size is given for some rows only: seen once, a few or many times, or a class if the clone is expanded.

NA,TRBJ1-6,NA,TRBV3-1,CASSQDRQGNSPLHF,TGTGCCAGCAGCCAAGATAGGCAGGGAAATTCACCCCTCCACTTT
once,TRBJ2-3,NA,TRBV24-1,CATSDYMAEDTQYF,TGTGCCACCAGTGACTATATGGCGGAGGATACGCAGTATTTT
NA,TRBJ2-1,NA,TRBV11-2,CASNEQGFNEQFF,TGTGCCAGTAATGAACAGGGATTCAATGAGCAGTTCTTC
few,TRBJ2-3,TRBD2,TRBV11-1,CASSLEVSGSLADTQYF,TGTGCCAGCAGCTTAGAGGTTAGCGGGAGCCTAGCAGATACGCAGTATTTT
NA,TRBJ2-1,TRBD1,TRBV24-1,CATSETGGSDERFF,TGTGCCACCAGTGAGACAGGGGGAAGCGATGAGCGGTTCTTC
NA,TRBJ2-5,TRBD2,TRBV10-3,CAALAGGPGEQYF,TGTGCCGCCCTAGCGGGAGGGCCGGGTGAGCAGTACTTC
NA,TRBJ1-1,NA,TRBV11-1,CASSFTGRLNTEAFF,TGTGCCAGCAGCTTCACGGGCAGATTGAACACTGAAGCTTTCTTT
once,TRBJ2-6,TRBD2,TRBV20-1,CSASDPAAGAGANVLTF,TGCAGTGCTTCCGATCCTGCCGCGGGGGCTGGGGCCAACGTCCTGACTTTC
few,TRBJ2-3,NA,TRBV28,CASGSLADTQYF,TGTGCCAGCGGTTCGCTAGCGGATACGCAGTATTTT
few,TRBJ2-5,NA,TRBV2,CASRMTRTTGETQYF,TGTGCCAGCAGAATGACTAGAACCACTGGAGAGACCCAGTACTTC
NA,TRBJ2-3,TRBD1,TRBV6-1,CASRDRGSSDTQYF,TGTGCCAGCCGGGACAGGGGGTCATCAGATACGCAGTATTTT
few,TRBJ1-1,NA,TRBV5-1,CASSPEGYTEAFF,TGCGCCAGCAGCCCGGAGGGGTACACTGAAGCTTTCTTT
few,TRBJ1-2,NA,TRBV21-1,CASSKERGLTGGTVSGYTF,TGTGCCAGCAGCAAAGAAAGGGGCTTGACAGGGGGCACTGTGAGTGGCTACACCTTC
NA,TRBJ2-1,TRBD2,TRBV6-5,CASSQPRTSGSNEQFF,TGTGCCAGCAGTCAGCCCCGGACTAGCGGGAGCAATGAGCAGTTCTTC
NA,TRBJ1-1,TRBD1,TRBV14,CASSQRGMGTGGTEAFF,TGTGCCAGCAGCCAGAGGGGTATGGGGACAGGGGGCACTGAAGCTTTCTTT
few,TRBJ2-1,TRBD2,TRBV4-2,CASSQTASGSYNEQFF,TGTGCCAGCAGCCAAACGGCTAGCGGGTCCTACAATGAGCAGTTCTTC
NA,TRBJ2-7,NA,TRBV2,CASKAGPSGEQYF,TGTGCCAGCAAGGCGGGACCTTCGGGCGAGCAGTACTTC
NA,TRBJ2-1,NA,TRBV20-1,CSAREGPTYEQFF,TGCAGTGCTAGAGAAGGACCCACCTACGAGCAGTTCTTC
NA,TRBJ2-3,TRBD2,TRBV29-1,CSVAGLAGTDTQYF,TGCAGCGTAGCGGGACTAGCGGGCACAGATACGCAGTATTTT
few,TRBJ2-7,NA,TRBV12-3/TRBV12-4,CASSLGRSFSYEQYF,TGTGCCAGCAGTTTGGGGCGTTCTTTCTCCTACGAGCAGTACTTC
few,TRBJ2-3,NA,TRBV7-2,CASSSLLGDTQYF,TGTGCCAGCAGCTCCTTACTGGGAGATACGCAGTATTTT
NA,TRBJ2-5,NA,TRBV29-1,CSVVGRRERGETQYF,TGCAGCGTTGTAGGTAGACGGGAGAGGGGGGAGACCCAGTACTTC
few,TRBJ2-4,NA,TRBV15,CATSRDVSGAKNIQYF,TGTGCCACCAGCAGAGATGTGAGTGGAGCCAAAAACATTCAGTACTTC
NA,TRBJ2-5,NA,TRBV29-1,CSVLGSAQEIQYF,TGCAGCGTCCTCGGTTCCGCTCAAGAGATCCAGTACTTC
NA,TRBJ2-7,NA,TRBV7-8,CASSKAPSTGPYAYEQYF,TGTGCCAGCAGCAAAGCTCCATCGACAGGACCCTACGCCTACGAGCAGTACTTC
NA,TRBJ2-7,TRBD2,TRBV2,CASSDAGTSPSYEQYF,TGTGCCAGCAGTGATGCAGGGACTAGCCCCTCCTACGAGCAGTACTTC
few,TRBJ1-2,TRBD1,TRBV6-5,CASRPGTGLSYGYTF,TGTGCCAGCAGACCTGGGACAGGGCTTTCCTATGGCTACACCTTC
few,TRBJ2-4,NA,TRBV4-1,CASSPGLLSSKNIQYF,TGCGCCAGCAGCCCAGGGCTCCTCTCCTCCAAAAACATTCAGTACTTC
NA,TRBJ1-4,NA,TRBV9,CASSLAAGANEKLFF,TGTGCCAGCAGCCTTGCTGCGGGAGCTAATGAAAAACTGTTTTTT
few,TRBJ2-1,TRBD2,TRBV28,CASSSPSGRRQQFF,TGTGCCAGCAGCTCTCCTAGCGGGAGACGCCAGCAGTTCTTC
NA,TRBJ2-7,NA,TRBV14,CASGYSGYEQYF,TGTGCCAGCGGTTATAGCGGCTACGAGCAGTACTTC
NA,TRBJ1-2,NA,TRBV6-5,CASSYGPGTVGGYTF,TGTGCCAGCAGTTACGGGCCCGGGACCGTGGGGGGCTACACCTTC
NA,TRBJ2-1,NA,TRBV6-2/TRBV6-3,CASSYSEGAYNEQFF,TGTGCCAGCAGTTACTCGGAGGGGGCCTACAATGAGCAGTTCTTC
few,TRBJ2-7,TRBD2,TRBV20-1,CSASLAGNSYEQYF,TGCAGTGCTAGTCTAGCGGGAAACTCCTACGAGCAGTACTTC
few,TRBJ1-5,NA,TRBV6-2/TRBV6-3,CASSYYPGGNQPQHF,TGTGCCAGCAGTTACTATCCCGGGGGCAATCAGCCCCAGCATTTT
NA,TRBJ1-5,NA,TRBV3-1,CASSQGDSNQPQQF,TGTGCCAGCAGCCAAGGTGACAGCAATCAGCCCCAGCAATTT
few,TRBJ2-7,TRBD1,TRBV11-2,CASTPTTGSYEQYF,TGTGCCAGCACCCCCACGACAGGGAGCTACGAGCAGTACTTC
once,TRBJ2-5,TRBD1,TRBV29-1,CSVEPTGGLETQYF,TGCAGCGTTGAACCGACAGGGGGCTTGGAGACCCAGTACTTC
NA,TRBJ2-5,TRBD2,TRBV18,CASSLRGGLAGQETQYF,TGTGCCAGCTCACTACGCGGCGGACTAGCGGGCCAAGAGACCCAGTACTTC
NA,TRBJ1-5,NA,TRBV6-6,CASISGSSGSNQPQHF,TGTGCCAGTATTTCGGGGAGCTCGGGTAGCAATCAGCCCCAGCATTTT
NA,TRBJ2-6,TRBD2,TRBV7-3,CASSLYGGSGPNSGANVPTF,TGTGCCAGCAGCTTATATGGCGGGAGCGGACCCAACTCTGGGGCCAACGTCCCGACTTTC
few,TRBJ2-6,NA,TRBV10-1,CASTVGGPPGANVLTF,TGCGCCAGCACGGTTGGAGGGCCCCCTGGGGCCAACGTCCTGACTTTC
NA,TRBJ2-1,NA,TRBV7-9,CASRETRGEQFF,TGTGCCAGCAGGGAAACTAGAGGGGAGCAGTTCTTC
few,TRBJ2-1,TRBD1,TRBV29-1,CSAGDRDYNEQFF,TGCAGCGCAGGGGACAGGGACTACAATGAGCAGTTCTTC
NA,TRBJ2-7,TRBD1,TRBV29-1,CSVGTGVFEQYF,TGCAGCGTTGGGACAGGGGTGTTCGAGCAGTACTTC
NA,TRBJ1-6,TRBD1,TRBV20-1,CSARERQGRMNSPLHF,TGCAGTGCTAGAGAACGACAGGGGCGGATGAATTCACCCCTCCACTTT
few,TRBJ2-7,NA,TRBV10-3,CASGTSNYEQYF,TGTGCCTCCGGGACATCAAACTACGAGCAGTACTTC
few,TRBJ2-3,NA,TRBV21-1,CARKGVPGLAGLRRFTDTQYF,TGTGCCAGGAAGGGGGTCCCGGGACTAGCGGGCCTAAGGCGATTCACAGATACGCAGTATTTT
NA,TRBJ1-2,NA,TRBV7-9,CASSVGDSNYGYTF,TGTGCCAGCAGCGTAGGCGACAGTAACTATGGCTACACCTTC
NA,TRBJ2-1,NA,TRBV6-5,CASSTGLEEQFF,TGTGCCAGCAGTACGGGACTTGAGGAGCAGTTCTTC
NA,TRBJ1-2,NA,TRBV9,CASSNRYGYTF,TGTGCCAGCAGCAATCGATATGGCTACACCTTC
few,TRBJ2-7,NA,TRBV5-1,CASSFRQGFPREQYF,TGCGCCAGCAGCTTCCGGCAGGGGTTTCCCCGCGAGCAGTACTTC
NA,TRBJ1-6,TRBD1,TRBV27,CASSFNPGTGRFDSPLHF,TGTGCCAGCAGTTTTAACCCCGGGACAGGGAGGTTTGATTCACCCCTCCACTTT
many,TRBJ2-5,NA,TRBV29-1,CSVESGQETQYF,TGCAGCGTTGAGAGCGGGCAAGAGACCCAGTACTTC
NA,TRBJ2-3,NA,TRBV21-1,CASSTRTGTLTDTQYF,TGTGCCAGCAGCACCCGGACAGGGACCCTCACAGATACGCAGTATTTT